The 2 T cell receptor beta chains presented below share a single source sample, sequenced in a study of T-cell reconstitution after alpha-beta-depleted transplantation in children. TCRbeta library preparation incorporated unique molecular identifiers. One entry per CDR3 protein results from TCRdb running MiXCR on the PCR reads. The sample shows some 600,000 distinct CDR3 sequences, 10% to 15% of them seen only once. The material was PBMCs, mostly from graft donor cells, obtained 360 days after TCRalphabeta/CD19-depleted stem cell transplant. The receptor set was obtained from a male patient younger than 18 who had a stem cell transplant for acute myeloid leukemia, so the T cells may come from the graft donor.

The chain joins TRBV12-3 or TRBV12-4 to TRBJ2-1; 7 nucleotides align to TRBD2. This CDR3 region has 16 residues. V shed 4 bases, J shed 3 bases, and the junction held 9 bases outside the gene matches. CDR3 nucleotides: TGTGCCAGCAGTTCAACTATAGCGGGCTTCTACAATGAGCAGTTCTTC. Its translation is CASSSTIAGFYNEQFF.

The V and J genes are TRBV27 and TRBJ2-7; the match to TRBD2 covers 8 bases. In germline, CDR1 is MNHEY, CDR2 SMNVEV (reference sequence). V was clipped by 3 bases and J by 0 bases; unmatched bases: 4. The CDR3 is made up of 15 amino acids. CDR3 region: CASSFGGRPSYEQYF. The CDR3 DNA follows: TGTGCCAGCAGTTTCGGCGGGAGGCCCTCCTACGAGCAGTACTTC.